This T cell receptor beta chain is drawn from a study of blood T cell repertoires in COVID-19. On the study more broadly: The study drew acute and convalescent COVID-19 samples from the United States, Italy and Spain.

This clone was picked up one time. Per the original data handling: Estimation of nucleated cell counts was performed using reference gene primer amplification. Clones were sequenced by immunoSEQ multiplex PCR, and TCRdb holds only the in-frame ones, with some missing. For V, J and clone size, that table is used; D and trimming come from the DNA. This sample carries around 400,000 clones, over 85% of them seen once, and the ten largest clones take about 1.7%. Recruitment covered roughly 24 US areas and drew participants whose ages spanned 18 to 89 years. Cohort 3 recovery required two negative PCRs, clearance, or symptom resolution. The CDR3 is made up of 15 amino acids. The V gene lost 5 bases and the J gene lost 2 bases, with 16 bases spanning the gap. Germline V gene data show CDR1 as SGHTA and CDR2 as FQGNSA.

The sequence was obtained from a woman in her twenties or thirties who had recovered from COVID-19. The chain recombines TRBV7-2 with TRBJ2-7; no clear D gene. The sample was PBMCs or T cells enriched from blood (not recorded which). CDR3 nucleotides: TGTGCCAGCAGCCAGACGGGTAGGTCGACCTACGAGCAGTACTTC. Translating it yields CASSQTGRSTYEQYF.